These 11 T cell receptor beta chains were all obtained from the same sample, sequenced in a study of blood T cell repertoires in COVID-19. Produced via immunoSEQ multiplex PCR; TCRdb's table is partial and in-frame only. This table holds 180,000 or so clones, about 86% found once. Sequencing used peripheral blood. These TCRs come from an elderly woman in a cohort sampled during active or convalescent COVID-19.

The V call is TRBV7-8, the J call TRBJ1-6; no reliable D call. Germline CDR1 and CDR2: SGHVS and FQNEAQ. The CDR3 length is 13 residues. Trimming shortened V by 1 base and J by 8 bases, and 6 bases separated the two germline ends. The DNA for the CDR3 is TGTGCCAGCAGCTTAGGGTCGGATTCACCCCTCCACTTT. This encodes CASSLGSDSPLHF.

The chain links TRBV5-1 to TRBJ2-1; D is unclear. V shed 1 base and J shed 2 bases, with 10 bases lying between them. The V gene's germline CDR1 is SGHRS and CDR2 YFSETQ. This CDR3 spans 15 amino acids. CDR3 protein: CASSLRRSPYNEQFF. In nucleotides, the CDR3 is TGCGCCAGCAGCTTGCGCCGGAGCCCCTACAATGAGCAGTTCTTC.

This chain connects TRBV11-2 to TRBJ2-1, with D possibly matching TRBD1 (5 bases). Germline V lookup: CDR1 SGHAT, CDR2 FQNNGV. The CDR3 contains 15 residues. V lost 2 bases, J lost 0 bases, and 8 bases lay in between. The CDR3 sequence is CASSLRGGSYNEQFF. The CDR3 bases are TGTGCCAGCAGCTTAAGGGGTGGCTCCTACAATGAGCAGTTCTTC.

The gene calls are TRBV11-3 and TRBJ2-7, with D tentatively TRBD1 (6 bases). V was trimmed by 2 bases and J by 4 bases, leaving 15 bases between them. Germline V gene data show CDR1 as SGHNT and CDR2 as YENEEA. The CDR3 sequence is 15 residues long. The CDR3, as DNA: TGTGCCAGCAGCTTACGTGGTCTGGGGGCTTACGAGCAGTACTTC. This encodes CASSLRGLGAYEQYF. The complete variable domain, with remaining parts taken from reference TRBV11-3 and TRBJ2-7, reads EAGVVQSPRYKIIEKKQPVAFWCNPISGHNTLYWYLQNLGQGPELLIRYENEEAVDDSQLPKDRFSAERLKGVDSTLKIQPAELGDSAVYLCASSLRGLGAYEQYFGPGTRLTVT.

The rearrangement links TRBV11-3 to TRBJ2-3, with 14 bases fitting TRBD2. This CDR3 comprises 17 residues. The J segment lost 0 bases and the V segment lost 5 bases, leaving 4 bases of the junction unmatched. In germline, CDR1 is SGHNT, CDR2 YENEEA. The CDR3 protein is CASSPRLAGGSTDTQYF. In DNA, the CDR3 is TGTGCCAGCAGCCCGAGACTAGCGGGGGGGAGCACAGATACGCAGTATTTT.

The chain carries TRBV6-1 and TRBJ2-2; D is unclear. Looked up from germline, CDR1 is MNHNS and CDR2 is SASEGT. The V gene lost 2 bases and the J gene lost 4 bases, with 11 bases spanning the gap. CDR3 length: 15 amino acids. The DNA of the CDR3 is TGTGCCAGCAGTGAACAAGAGATCGCCACCGGGGAGCTGTTTTTT. Protein: CASSEQEIATGELFF.

This clone has more than one count but fewer than ten. The rearrangement uses TRBV6-1 and TRBJ2-1; TRBD1 aligns across 10 bases. The CDR3 has 16 amino acids. V shed 2 bases and J 3 bases; nucleotides not matched to a gene: 4. Germline assignment: CDR1 MNHNS and CDR2 SASEGT. CDR3 coding DNA: TGTGCCAGCAGTGAAAGGGGACAGGGGAGCTACAATGAGCAGTTCTTC. This translates into CASSERGQGSYNEQFF.

The genes are TRBV5-1 and TRBJ1-3; possibly TRBD1 for D (6 bases). The CDR3 extends over 15 amino acids. Germline loops: CDR1 SGHRS, CDR2 YFSETQ. The V end lost 4 bases, the J end lost 4 bases, and 15 bases lay between the germline ends. The CDR3 DNA sequence: TGCGCCAGCAGCAGTATGAGGACAGAAGGAAACACCATATATTTT. It is translated as CASSSMRTEGNTIYF.

This chain joins TRBV9 and TRBJ1-2; D is perhaps TRBD1 (6 bases). Deletions cut 3 bases from V and 7 bases from J, with 10 bases between. The CDR3 has 12 amino acids. Per germline, CDR1 SGDLS and CDR2 YYNGEE. For the CDR3, the DNA is TGTGCCAGCAGCGCACAGGGCGCTGGCTACACCTTC. Protein: CASSAQGAGYTF. The entire variable domain, with the rest obtained from reference TRBV9 and TRBJ1-2, is as follows: DSGVTQTPKHLITATGQRVTLRCSPRSGDLSVYWYQQSLDQGLQFLIQYYNGEERAKGNILERFSAQQFPDLHSELNLSSLELGDSALYFCASSAQGAGYTFGSGTRLTVV.

This CDR3 reads CASTPSGGDWTGELFF. The CDR3, as DNA: TGTGCCAGCACCCCTAGCGGCGGAGATTGGACCGGGGAGCTGTTTTTT. This chain links TRBV27 with TRBJ2-2; 7 bases agree with TRBD2. This CDR3 region has 16 residues. Germline V gives CDR1 MNHEY, CDR2 SMNVEV (reference sequence). The V and J ends lost 7 bases and 5 bases, in that order; junction bases with no gene match: 13.

In DNA, the CDR3 is TGTGCCTGGAGGCGGGCCCCAAACACCGGGGAGCTGTTTTTT. It translates to CAWRRAPNTGELFF. J is TRBJ2-2 and V is TRBV30, with D possibly matching TRBD2 (5 bases). Germline loops: CDR1 GTSNPN, CDR2 SVGIG (reference sequence). The CDR3 has 14 amino acids. The V end was cut by 3 bases, the J end by 2 bases, with 10 bases between.